This T cell receptor beta chain was captured in a study of OX40 agonist ivuxolimab in advanced cancers. Patients were ineligible given autoimmune disease history or systemic immunosuppression. The assay was immunoSEQ multiplex PCR, and TCRdb's table has in-frame clones only and misses some. The repertoire holds 77,000 or so clones, with 90% as singletons. The CDR3 runs to 13 residues. Trimming removed 0 bases from V and 6 bases from J; junction bases left unmatched: 1. Germline CDR1 and CDR2: SGHDT and YYEEEE. The input for sequencing was CD4+ or CD8+ T cells sorted from blood, taken in a trial of the OX40 agonist ivuxolimab. The J gene is TRBJ2-5, the V gene TRBV5-6, with 8 positions matching TRBD1. The sequence came from an adult with an advanced solid tumor such as melanoma, head and neck, liver or kidney cancer. Here the CDR3 reads CASSLGQGKTQYF. In DNA form, the CDR3 reads TGTGCCAGCAGCTTGGGACAGGGGAAGACCCAGTACTTC. The full variable domain, completed using reference TRBV5-6 and TRBJ2-5, is DAGVTQSPTHLIKTRGQQVTLRCSPKSGHDTVSWYQQALGQGPQFIFQYYEEEERQRGNFPDRFSGHQFPNYSSELNVNALLLGDSALYLCASSLGQGKTQYFGPGTRLLVL.